Sequencing of this T cell receptor beta chain was carried out in a study of T cell changes during pregnancy in multiple sclerosis. Trimming cost V 4 bases and J 4 bases; bases outside gene matches: 5. This CDR3 has 14 residues. Libraries were prepared by immunoSEQ multiplex PCR; TCRdb keeps only in-frame clonotypes and omits some of them. This table holds tens of thousands of clones, under 95% found once. The rearrangement links TRBV23-1 to TRBJ2-3; TRBD1 aligns across 7 bases. TRBV23-1 is marked as an open reading frame, function uncertain. The specimen was CD4+ T cells from peripheral blood mononuclear cells, collected in the second trimester of pregnancy. The sequence was collected from a female donor in good health, enrolled as a control in a pregnancy study. In DNA, the CDR3 is TGCGCCAGCAGTCTACAGGGGCTATCAGATACGCAGTATTTT. Residues: CASSLQGLSDTQYF.